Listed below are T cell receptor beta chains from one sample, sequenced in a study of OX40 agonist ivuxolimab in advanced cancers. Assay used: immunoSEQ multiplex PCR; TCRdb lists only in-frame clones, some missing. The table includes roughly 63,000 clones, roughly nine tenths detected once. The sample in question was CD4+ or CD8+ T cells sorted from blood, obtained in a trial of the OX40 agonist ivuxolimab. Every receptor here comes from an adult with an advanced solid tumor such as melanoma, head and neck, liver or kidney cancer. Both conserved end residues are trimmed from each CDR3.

ASSLGDPGQVNEQF	TRBV7-9	14	TRBJ2-1
ASSAGGTDTQY	TRBV9	11	TRBJ2-3
ASSSLWRTETSGEQY	TRBV11-2	15	TRBJ2-7
ASSAPRGSGTGNEQF	TRBV9	15	TRBJ2-1
ASSQQGARNYGYT	TRBV5-4	13	TRBJ1-2
ASSPDRSGGYT	TRBV14	11	TRBJ1-2
ASSVPPNTEAF	TRBV9	11	TRBJ1-1
ASSWDGSYEQY	TRBV5-4	11	TRBJ2-7
ASSDRQGMNTEAF	TRBV25-1	13	TRBJ1-1
ASSSGPTYEQY	TRBV7-6	11	TRBJ2-7
ASSVVATSTDTQY	TRBV9	13	TRBJ2-3
ASSVGSGGLTDTQY	TRBV9	14	TRBJ2-3
ASSLPPQGEDYGYT	TRBV5-4	14	TRBJ1-2
ASSPSGNLNTEAF	TRBV27	13	TRBJ1-1
ASSVPSGNTDTQY	TRBV4-2	13	TRBJ2-3
ASSRRLAVQETQY	TRBV7-6	13	TRBJ2-5
ASTGTSETYEQY	TRBV10-2	12	TRBJ2-7
ASSLRDRYQETQY	TRBV27	13	TRBJ2-5
ASSLGGDSYEQY	TRBV13	12	TRBJ2-7
ASSVDGDTGELF	TRBV9	12	TRBJ2-2
ASSPYWAGELF	TRBV11-2	11	TRBJ2-2
ASSLDRAAPQH	TRBV11-2	11	TRBJ1-5
ASSEGDRGYTEAF	TRBV9	13	TRBJ1-1
ASSPTLSYNEQF	TRBV7-3	12	TRBJ2-1
ASSQVDGGTYEQY	TRBV4-1	13	TRBJ2-7
ASSLGGGTEAF	TRBV5-1	11	TRBJ1-1
ASSRGGPSYNEQF	TRBV27	13	TRBJ2-1
ASSLVRNDGADTQY	TRBV7-2	14	TRBJ2-3
ASSLPRRSYEQY	TRBV28	12	TRBJ2-7
ASSPASYEQY	TRBV18	10	TRBJ2-7
ASRSSSVVHFEQY	TRBV27	13	TRBJ2-7
SVDRDNYNEQF	TRBV29-1	11	TRBJ2-1
ASSGTIYNEQF	TRBV19	11	TRBJ2-1
ASSPAIGQNTPEQY	TRBV18	14	TRBJ2-7
ASSPGQRTDTQY	TRBV7-9	12	TRBJ2-3
AEDRGSREQY	TRBV30	10	TRBJ2-7
ASSLDGLLDYGYT	TRBV5-4	13	TRBJ1-2
ARKDRSNYEQY	TRBV30	11	TRBJ2-7
ASSVGSGAGAGNEQF	TRBV9	15	TRBJ2-1
SVGGQDHREYEQY	TRBV29-1	13	TRBJ2-7
ARDMRGQETISQETQY	TRBV2	16	TRBJ2-5
ASSPPARTEAF	TRBV4-1	11	TRBJ1-1
ASSKGTNAGELF	TRBV27	12	TRBJ2-2
ASSLERTGLLRVEQY	TRBV7-9	15	TRBJ2-7
ASSPRVDYEQY	TRBV7-9	11	-
AWTSFGGEQY	TRBV30	10	TRBJ2-7
ASSLANGEDEQY	TRBV5-1	12	TRBJ2-7
ASRQGLQETQY	TRBV5-1	11	TRBJ2-5
SAGGGPGSSYEQY	TRBV29-1	13	TRBJ2-7
AWTRGNEQF	TRBV30	9	TRBJ2-1
ASSLGGDGLNEQF	TRBV27	13	TRBJ2-1